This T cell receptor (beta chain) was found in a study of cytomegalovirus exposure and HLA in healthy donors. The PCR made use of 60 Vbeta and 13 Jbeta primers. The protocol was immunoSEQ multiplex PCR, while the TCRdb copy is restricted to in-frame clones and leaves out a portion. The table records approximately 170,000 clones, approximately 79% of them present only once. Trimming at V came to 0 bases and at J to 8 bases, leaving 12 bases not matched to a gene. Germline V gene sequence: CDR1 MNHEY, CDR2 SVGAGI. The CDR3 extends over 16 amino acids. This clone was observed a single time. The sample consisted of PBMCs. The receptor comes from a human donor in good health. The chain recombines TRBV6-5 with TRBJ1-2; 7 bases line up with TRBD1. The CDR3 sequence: CASSYSGRGQMGGYTF. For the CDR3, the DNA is TGTGCCAGCAGTTACTCGGGTCGGGGACAGATGGGGGGCTACACCTTC.